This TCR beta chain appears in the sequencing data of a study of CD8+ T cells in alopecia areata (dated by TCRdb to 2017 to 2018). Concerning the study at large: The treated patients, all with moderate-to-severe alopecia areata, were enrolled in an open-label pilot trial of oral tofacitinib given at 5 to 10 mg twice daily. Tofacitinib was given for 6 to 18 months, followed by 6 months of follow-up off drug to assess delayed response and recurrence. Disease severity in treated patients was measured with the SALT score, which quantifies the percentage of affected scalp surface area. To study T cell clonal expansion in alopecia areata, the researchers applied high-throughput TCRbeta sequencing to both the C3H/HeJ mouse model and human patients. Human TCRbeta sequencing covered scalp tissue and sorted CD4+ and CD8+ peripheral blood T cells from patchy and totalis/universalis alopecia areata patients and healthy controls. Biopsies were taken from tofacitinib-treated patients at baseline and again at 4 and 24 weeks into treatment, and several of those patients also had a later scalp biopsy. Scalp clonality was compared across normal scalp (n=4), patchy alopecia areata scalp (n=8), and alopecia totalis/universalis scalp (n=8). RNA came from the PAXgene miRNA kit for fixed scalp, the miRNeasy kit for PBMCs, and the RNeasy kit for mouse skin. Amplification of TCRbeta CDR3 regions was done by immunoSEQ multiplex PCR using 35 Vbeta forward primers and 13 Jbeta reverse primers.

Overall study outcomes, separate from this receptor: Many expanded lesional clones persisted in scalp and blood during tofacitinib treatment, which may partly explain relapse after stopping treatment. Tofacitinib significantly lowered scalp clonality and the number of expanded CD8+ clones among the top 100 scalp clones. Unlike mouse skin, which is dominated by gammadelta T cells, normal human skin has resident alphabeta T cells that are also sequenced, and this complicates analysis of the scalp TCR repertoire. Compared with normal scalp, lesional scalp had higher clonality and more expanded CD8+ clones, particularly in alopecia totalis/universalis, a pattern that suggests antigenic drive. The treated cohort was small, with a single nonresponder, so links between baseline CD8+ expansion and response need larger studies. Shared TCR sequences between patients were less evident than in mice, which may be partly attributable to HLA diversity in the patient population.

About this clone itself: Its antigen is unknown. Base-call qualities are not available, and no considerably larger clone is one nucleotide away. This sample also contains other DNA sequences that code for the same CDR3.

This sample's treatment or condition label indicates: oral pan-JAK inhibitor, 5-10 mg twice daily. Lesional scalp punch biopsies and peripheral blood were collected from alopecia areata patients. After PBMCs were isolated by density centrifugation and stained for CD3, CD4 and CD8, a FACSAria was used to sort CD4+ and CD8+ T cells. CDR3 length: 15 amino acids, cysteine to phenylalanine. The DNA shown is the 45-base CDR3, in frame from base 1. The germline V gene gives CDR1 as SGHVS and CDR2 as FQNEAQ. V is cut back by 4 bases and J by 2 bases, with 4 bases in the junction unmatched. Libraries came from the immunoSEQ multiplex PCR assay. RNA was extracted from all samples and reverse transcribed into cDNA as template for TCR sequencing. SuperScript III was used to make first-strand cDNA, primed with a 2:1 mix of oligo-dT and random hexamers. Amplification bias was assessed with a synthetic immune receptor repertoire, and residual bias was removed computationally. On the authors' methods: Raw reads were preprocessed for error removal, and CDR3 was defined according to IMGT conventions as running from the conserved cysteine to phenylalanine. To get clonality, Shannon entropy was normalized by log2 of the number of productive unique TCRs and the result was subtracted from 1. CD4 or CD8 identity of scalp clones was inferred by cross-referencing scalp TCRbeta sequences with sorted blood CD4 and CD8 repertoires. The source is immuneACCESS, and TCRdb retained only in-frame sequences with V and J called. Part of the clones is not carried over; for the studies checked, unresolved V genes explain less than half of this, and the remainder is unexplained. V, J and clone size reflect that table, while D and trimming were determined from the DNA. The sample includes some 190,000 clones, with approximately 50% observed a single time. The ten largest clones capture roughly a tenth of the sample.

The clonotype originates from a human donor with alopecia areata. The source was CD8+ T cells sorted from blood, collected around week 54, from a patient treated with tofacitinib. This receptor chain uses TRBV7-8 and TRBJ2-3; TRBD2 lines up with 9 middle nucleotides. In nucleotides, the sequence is TGTGCCAGCAGCTCCCAGCGGGGGGCCACAGATACGCAGTATTTT. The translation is CASSSQRGATDTQYF.